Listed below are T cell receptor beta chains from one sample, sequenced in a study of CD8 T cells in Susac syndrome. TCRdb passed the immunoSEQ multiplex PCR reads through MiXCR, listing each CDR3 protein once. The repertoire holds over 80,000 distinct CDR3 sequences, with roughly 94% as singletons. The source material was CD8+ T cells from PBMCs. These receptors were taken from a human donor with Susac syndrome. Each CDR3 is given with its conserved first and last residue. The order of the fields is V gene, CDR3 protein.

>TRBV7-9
CASSNFRQGSTEAFF
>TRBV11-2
CASSLFEQVENEQFF
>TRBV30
CAWAGGIGTGELFF
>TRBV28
CASLSGTGIHGYTF
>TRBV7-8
CASSLAPRENTGELFF
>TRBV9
CASSPPTPGPQETQYF
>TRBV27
CATRNSSYEQYF
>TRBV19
CATLDGFSYEQYF
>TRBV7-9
CASSLWSGVSYNEQFF
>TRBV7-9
CASSLGGAGGYTF
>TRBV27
CASSKTGTLRYEQYF
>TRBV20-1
CSAREGVVHGYTF
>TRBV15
CATSRDRLNTEAFF
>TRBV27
CASRGTDYEQYF
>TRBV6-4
CASSRLAGGTDTQYF
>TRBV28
CASSTKVRGGELFF
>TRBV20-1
CSAREPRGEQFF